These T cell receptor beta chains were read from a single sample in a study of T cells in Graves' hyperthyroidism and ophthalmopathy. Each CDR3 protein is one row after TCRdb ran MiXCR on the multiplex PCR reads. Here the sample spans about 380,000 distinct CDR3 sequences, roughly 18% being singletons. Source material: blood. These receptors originate from a man between 18 and 29 years old with Graves' ophthalmopathy. Both conserved end residues are part of each CDR3. D genes are given only for firm matches. Clone size is not always given. Where it is, it says once, few, many or a class for expanded clones.

clone_size: .
v_call: TRBV9
d_call: TRBD1
j_call: TRBJ2-5
cdr3_nt: TGTGCCAGCAGCATGGGACAGGGAGATGGAGAGACCCAGTACTTC
cdr3_aa: CASSMGQGDGETQYF

clone_size: few
v_call: TRBV6-1
d_call: .
j_call: TRBJ2-1
cdr3_nt: TGTGCCACAGAACCCCCCCACTTTACCTACAATGAGCAGTTCTTC
cdr3_aa: CATEPPHFTYNEQFF

clone_size: .
v_call: TRBV7-9
d_call: TRBD1
j_call: TRBJ1-4
cdr3_nt: TGTGCCAGCAGCTTAGAAGCAGGGGGAGGTGAAAAACTGTTTTTT
cdr3_aa: CASSLEAGGGEKLFF

clone_size: many
v_call: TRBV28
d_call: TRBD1
j_call: TRBJ1-6
cdr3_nt: TGTGCCAGCAGTTCCGGACAGGGCCCTGGGTCACCCCTCCACTTT
cdr3_aa: CASSSGQGPGSPLHF

clone_size: many
v_call: TRBV28
d_call: .
j_call: TRBJ2-6
cdr3_nt: TGTGCCAGCAGTCGTCGTGGCAGTTTCTCTGGGGCCAACGTCCTGACTTTC
cdr3_aa: CASSRRGSFSGANVLTF

clone_size: .
v_call: TRBV27
d_call: .
j_call: TRBJ1-5
cdr3_nt: TGTGCCAGCAGTTTAGGGCAGGGGCCCAATCAGCCCCAGCATTTT
cdr3_aa: CASSLGQGPNQPQHF

clone_size: .
v_call: TRBV6-1
d_call: TRBD2
j_call: TRBJ2-1
cdr3_nt: TGTGCCAGCAGTTACGCGGGGGGGCTCTACAATGAGCAGTTCTTC
cdr3_aa: CASSYAGGLYNEQFF

clone_size: .
v_call: TRBV6-5
d_call: .
j_call: TRBJ2-2
cdr3_nt: TGTGCCAGCAGTTTCTGGACCGGGGAGCTGTTTTTT
cdr3_aa: CASSFWTGELFF

clone_size: few
v_call: TRBV20-1
d_call: TRBD2
j_call: TRBJ2-1
cdr3_nt: TGCAGTGCTAGCCCCTTTAATAGCGGGGGGTATAATGAGCAGTTCTTC
cdr3_aa: CSASPFNSGGYNEQFF

clone_size: many
v_call: TRBV11-2
d_call: .
j_call: TRBJ2-1
cdr3_nt: TGTGCCAGCAGCTTCCCCTCCTCTCTAGGTGAGCAGTTCTTC
cdr3_aa: CASSFPSSLGEQFF

clone_size: .
v_call: TRBV20-1
d_call: TRBD2
j_call: TRBJ2-3
cdr3_nt: TGCAGTGCTGGACCCCAGCCGGGACTAGCGGGGGGGATCTCTAGCACAGATACGCAGTATTTT
cdr3_aa: CSAGPQPGLAGGISSTDTQYF

clone_size: .
v_call: TRBV10-3
d_call: .
j_call: TRBJ1-1
cdr3_nt: TGTGCCATCAGTGAGTGGGAAGGGAACACTGAAGCTTTCTTT
cdr3_aa: CAISEWEGNTEAFF

clone_size: .
v_call: TRBV19
d_call: .
j_call: TRBJ1-1
cdr3_nt: TGTGCCAGTAGTATGAACAGGAACACTGAAGCTTTCTTT
cdr3_aa: CASSMNRNTEAFF

clone_size: .
v_call: TRBV5-6
d_call: TRBD2
j_call: TRBJ2-1
cdr3_nt: TGTGCCAGCAGCTTGTTTGCGGGAGAGGGTGAGCAGTTCTTC
cdr3_aa: CASSLFAGEGEQFF

clone_size: many
v_call: TRBV20-1
d_call: TRBD1
j_call: TRBJ1-1
cdr3_nt: TGCAGTGCTAGAGTGGGAGGGACAGGGGAGACTGAAGCTTTCTTT
cdr3_aa: CSARVGGTGETEAFF

clone_size: many
v_call: TRBV3-1
d_call: TRBD1
j_call: TRBJ1-1
cdr3_nt: TGTGCCAGCAGCCAGGCCAGGGGGAGGGCTTTCTTT
cdr3_aa: CASSQARGRAFF

clone_size: many
v_call: TRBV5-1
d_call: .
j_call: TRBJ2-7
cdr3_nt: TGCGCCAGCAACTTATCAGGTGCTACCTACGAGCAGTACTTC
cdr3_aa: CASNLSGATYEQYF

clone_size: many
v_call: TRBV5-8
d_call: .
j_call: TRBJ1-5
cdr3_nt: TGTGCCAGCAGCCCCCCCTTGCCTGGGGGCAATCAGCCCCAGCATTTT
cdr3_aa: CASSPPLPGGNQPQHF

clone_size: .
v_call: TRBV10-1
d_call: .
j_call: TRBJ1-2
cdr3_nt: TGCGCCAGCAGGACCGGGTCCTTGGACTATGGCTACACCTTC
cdr3_aa: CASRTGSLDYGYTF

clone_size: .
v_call: TRBV29-1
d_call: .
j_call: TRBJ2-1
cdr3_nt: TGCAGCCTGGTGGAGGGCTCCTACAATGAGCAGTTCTTC
cdr3_aa: CSLVEGSYNEQFF

clone_size: many
v_call: TRBV5-1
d_call: TRBD1
j_call: TRBJ2-7
cdr3_nt: TGCGCCAGCAGCTTGGGACAGGGTGAATACGAGCAGTACTTC
cdr3_aa: CASSLGQGEYEQYF

clone_size: many
v_call: TRBV7-9
d_call: .
j_call: TRBJ2-3
cdr3_nt: TGTGCCAGCAGCAATACAGGGATCTTGGATACGCAGTATTTT
cdr3_aa: CASSNTGILDTQYF

clone_size: .
v_call: TRBV28
d_call: .
j_call: TRBJ2-3
cdr3_nt: TGTGCCAGCAGTAGGATGGAACAGGGAGCAGATACGCAGTATTTT
cdr3_aa: CASSRMEQGADTQYF

clone_size: .
v_call: TRBV20-1
d_call: TRBD1
j_call: TRBJ1-1
cdr3_nt: TGCAGTGCGCCAACTACAGGGGAGAGCTACACTGAAGCTCTCTTT
cdr3_aa: CSAPTTGESYTEALF

clone_size: once
v_call: TRBV12-3/TRBV12-4
d_call: TRBD1
j_call: TRBJ2-7
cdr3_nt: TGTGCCAGCAGTTTTCGACAGGGGGCAACCTACGAGCAGTACTTC
cdr3_aa: CASSFRQGATYEQYF

clone_size: many
v_call: TRBV5-1
d_call: TRBD1
j_call: TRBJ2-3
cdr3_nt: TGCGCCAGCAGCGCACAGGGGGCGCATGGAGATACGCAGTATTTT
cdr3_aa: CASSAQGAHGDTQYF

clone_size: many
v_call: TRBV29-1
d_call: .
j_call: TRBJ1-1
cdr3_nt: TGCAGCGTTGATAGGGGCACTGAAGCTTTCTTT
cdr3_aa: CSVDRGTEAFF

clone_size: many
v_call: TRBV2
d_call: .
j_call: TRBJ2-7
cdr3_nt: TGTGCCAGCAGTGAAGACGAGTATTCCTACGAGCAGTACTTC
cdr3_aa: CASSEDEYSYEQYF

clone_size: .
v_call: TRBV20-1
d_call: .
j_call: TRBJ1-1
cdr3_nt: TGCAGTGCTACCAACGGGGCGGGAGTGAACACTGAAGCTTTCTTT
cdr3_aa: CSATNGAGVNTEAFF

clone_size: many
v_call: TRBV24-1
d_call: TRBD1
j_call: TRBJ1-5
cdr3_nt: TGTGCCACCAGTGACACGGACAGGAATCAGCCCCAGCATTTT
cdr3_aa: CATSDTDRNQPQHF

clone_size: few
v_call: TRBV6-1
d_call: TRBD2
j_call: TRBJ2-3
cdr3_nt: TGTGCCAGCAGGCCCCTTCGCGGGGGGCTCACAGATACGCAGTATTTT
cdr3_aa: CASRPLRGGLTDTQYF

clone_size: .
v_call: TRBV18
d_call: TRBD1
j_call: TRBJ1-2
cdr3_nt: TGTGCCAGCCCACCAACAGGGGACTATGGCTACACCTTC
cdr3_aa: CASPPTGDYGYTF

clone_size: .
v_call: TRBV19
d_call: .
j_call: TRBJ2-7
cdr3_nt: TGTGCCAGTAGCTCCGGGCCGGGTTCCTACGAGCAGTACTTC
cdr3_aa: CASSSGPGSYEQYF

clone_size: .
v_call: TRBV28
d_call: .
j_call: TRBJ1-2
cdr3_nt: TGTGCCAGCAGTCCCGGTAGGGGGGGCTACACCTTC
cdr3_aa: CASSPGRGGYTF

clone_size: .
v_call: TRBV2
d_call: TRBD2
j_call: TRBJ2-1
cdr3_nt: TGTGCCAGCCCGGGACTAGCAGCCAAGCATGAGCAGTTCTTC
cdr3_aa: CASPGLAAKHEQFF

clone_size: .
v_call: TRBV25-1
d_call: TRBD1
j_call: TRBJ1-1
cdr3_nt: TGTGCCAGCAGCGTGGTCCGGGACAGGGAGAAAACTGAAGCTTTCTTT
cdr3_aa: CASSVVRDREKTEAFF

clone_size: many
v_call: TRBV6-1
d_call: .
j_call: TRBJ2-7
cdr3_nt: TGTGCCAGCAGCCCGGACATCGGGATCGTCGAGCAGTACTTC
cdr3_aa: CASSPDIGIVEQYF

clone_size: .
v_call: TRBV6-1
d_call: .
j_call: TRBJ1-3
cdr3_nt: TGTGCCAGCAGTGAAGATCTAGGGGCTTACTCTGGAAACACCATATATTTT
cdr3_aa: CASSEDLGAYSGNTIYF

clone_size: many
v_call: TRBV2
d_call: .
j_call: TRBJ2-2
cdr3_nt: TGTGCCAGCACCCTCAGGGAAGCGGAGCTGTTTTTT
cdr3_aa: CASTLREAELFF

clone_size: few
v_call: TRBV7-9
d_call: TRBD1
j_call: TRBJ1-3
cdr3_nt: TGTGCCAGCAGCCCCAGCCTAGGGGGCCCTGGAAACACCATATATTTT
cdr3_aa: CASSPSLGGPGNTIYF

clone_size: few
v_call: TRBV6-1
d_call: TRBD1
j_call: TRBJ1-6
cdr3_nt: TGTGCCAGCAGACGGGACAGCATTAATTCACCCCTCCACTTT
cdr3_aa: CASRRDSINSPLHF

clone_size: few
v_call: TRBV3-1
d_call: .
j_call: TRBJ2-2
cdr3_nt: TGTGCCAGCAGCGTATCTAAAATGATTAACACCGGGGAGCTGTTTTTT
cdr3_aa: CASSVSKMINTGELFF

clone_size: .
v_call: TRBV29-1
d_call: .
j_call: TRBJ2-2
cdr3_nt: TGCAGCGTTGCCCCCGGAGGAGACACCGGGGAGCTGTTTTTT
cdr3_aa: CSVAPGGDTGELFF

clone_size: .
v_call: TRBV12-5
d_call: .
j_call: TRBJ2-1
cdr3_nt: TGTGCTAGTGGTTTGGTATTGGGAGGTCCCTACAATGAGCAGTTCTTC
cdr3_aa: CASGLVLGGPYNEQFF

clone_size: many
v_call: TRBV12-3/TRBV12-4
d_call: .
j_call: TRBJ2-2
cdr3_nt: TGTGCCAGCAGTTTAGGGACTAAGGCCCGGGCCGGGGAGCTGTTTTTT
cdr3_aa: CASSLGTKARAGELFF

clone_size: .
v_call: TRBV20-1
d_call: .
j_call: TRBJ2-2
cdr3_nt: TGCAGTGCTAGAGACTACTTCGGGGAGCTGTTTTTT
cdr3_aa: CSARDYFGELFF

clone_size: few
v_call: TRBV9
d_call: TRBD2
j_call: TRBJ2-3
cdr3_nt: TGTGCCAGCAGCGCGACTAGCGGGGGATTAGATACGCAGTATTTT
cdr3_aa: CASSATSGGLDTQYF